This is a list of T cell receptor beta chains from one sample in a study of T cells in Graves' hyperthyroidism and ophthalmopathy. Via MiXCR, TCRdb re-called the multiplex PCR reads, giving one row per CDR3 protein. The sample records 30,000 to 35,000 distinct CDR3 sequences, roughly half being singletons. The sample taken for sequencing was blood. The source of these receptors is a woman aged 40 to 49 with Graves' ophthalmopathy. The CDR3 runs from the conserved cysteine through the conserved F or W. The D gene is left open where the match is weak. Size values are once, few and many counts, or a class for expanded clones, and some rows have none.

abundance: NA
j_gene: TRBJ2-3
d_gene: NA
v_gene: TRBV19
CDR3nt: TGTGCCAGTAGTCGCTTACAGGGTTCGGGCACAGATACGCAGTATTTT
CDR3aa: CASSRLQGSGTDTQYF

abundance: NA
j_gene: TRBJ1-6
d_gene: TRBD1
v_gene: TRBV7-2
CDR3nt: TGTGCCAGCAGCTTAACTAGAGGGGGACAGGGTGATTCACCCCTCCACTTT
CDR3aa: CASSLTRGGQGDSPLHF

abundance: NA
j_gene: TRBJ1-4
d_gene: TRBD1
v_gene: TRBV12-3/TRBV12-4
CDR3nt: TGTGCCAGCAGTTTCGGCGGGACAGGGGACGAAAAACTGTTTTTT
CDR3aa: CASSFGGTGDEKLFF

abundance: NA
j_gene: TRBJ1-1
d_gene: NA
v_gene: TRBV4-1
CDR3nt: TGCGCCAGCAGCCAAGAGGCTAGCGGGGGGGCGCGAGCTTTCTTT
CDR3aa: CASSQEASGGARAFF

abundance: many
j_gene: TRBJ2-7
d_gene: NA
v_gene: TRBV6-6
CDR3nt: TGTGCCAGTATGAGCAGTAGTCTGTACGAGCAGTACTTC
CDR3aa: CASMSSSLYEQYF

abundance: many
j_gene: TRBJ2-1
d_gene: NA
v_gene: TRBV9
CDR3nt: TGTGCCAGCAGCTTCGGACAGTACAATGAGCAGTTCTTC
CDR3aa: CASSFGQYNEQFF

abundance: many
j_gene: TRBJ2-1
d_gene: NA
v_gene: TRBV9
CDR3nt: TGTGCCAGCAGCGTAGCACCTAGCGTGTACAATGAGCAGTTCTTC
CDR3aa: CASSVAPSVYNEQFF

abundance: medium-sized
j_gene: TRBJ1-5
d_gene: TRBD1
v_gene: TRBV7-2
CDR3nt: TGTGCCAGCAGCTTAATGGGACAGGGACATCAGCCCCAGCATTTT
CDR3aa: CASSLMGQGHQPQHF

abundance: NA
j_gene: TRBJ2-1
d_gene: NA
v_gene: TRBV7-3
CDR3nt: TGTGCCAGCAGCTTACATGTTGGAGCTAACAATGAGCAGTTCTTC
CDR3aa: CASSLHVGANNEQFF

abundance: NA
j_gene: TRBJ2-7
d_gene: TRBD1
v_gene: TRBV11-2
CDR3nt: TGCGTCAGCAGCCCAGGACAGGGGCTCGCCTACGAGCAGTACTTC
CDR3aa: CVSSPGQGLAYEQYF

abundance: NA
j_gene: TRBJ2-6
d_gene: NA
v_gene: TRBV7-2
CDR3nt: TGTGCCAGCAGCCCCAGGGTCGGCGGGGCCAACGTCCTGACTTTC
CDR3aa: CASSPRVGGANVLTF

abundance: many
j_gene: TRBJ2-1
d_gene: NA
v_gene: TRBV6-6
CDR3nt: TGTGCCAGCAGTTACGATAACAATGAGCAGTTCTTC
CDR3aa: CASSYDNNEQFF

abundance: NA
j_gene: TRBJ2-1
d_gene: TRBD2
v_gene: TRBV7-9
CDR3nt: TGTGCCAGCAGCGAACAGCGGGAGGTCAATGAGCAGTTCTTC
CDR3aa: CASSEQREVNEQFF

abundance: NA
j_gene: TRBJ2-1
d_gene: TRBD1
v_gene: TRBV24-1
CDR3nt: TGTGCCACCAGTGATTTCACACAGGGGGCAGCCTACAATGAGCAGTTCTTC
CDR3aa: CATSDFTQGAAYNEQFF

abundance: medium-sized
j_gene: TRBJ1-5
d_gene: NA
v_gene: TRBV24-1
CDR3nt: TGTGCCACCTCTAATCAGGGGAGAGCCCAGCATTTT
CDR3aa: CATSNQGRAQHF

abundance: NA
j_gene: TRBJ1-2
d_gene: NA
v_gene: TRBV15
CDR3nt: TGTGCCACCAGCAGGACAGTAGGGTCAGGAGGCTACACCTTC
CDR3aa: CATSRTVGSGGYTF

abundance: many
j_gene: TRBJ1-2
d_gene: NA
v_gene: TRBV7-2
CDR3nt: TGTGCCAGCAGCTTAGGCTCGGGACACTCTGGGGGGGGCTACACCTTC
CDR3aa: CASSLGSGHSGGGYTF

abundance: NA
j_gene: TRBJ2-5
d_gene: TRBD2
v_gene: TRBV5-4
CDR3nt: TGTGCCAGCAGCCCAGGAAAGGGACTAGCGGGAGAGACCCAGTACTTC
CDR3aa: CASSPGKGLAGETQYF

abundance: NA
j_gene: TRBJ2-5
d_gene: NA
v_gene: TRBV10-3
CDR3nt: TGTGGCTGGTTCCAAACGCAGGGTGGGACCCAGTACTTC
CDR3aa: CGWFQTQGGTQYF

abundance: many
j_gene: TRBJ1-1
d_gene: TRBD1
v_gene: TRBV5-1
CDR3nt: TGCGCCAGCAGCTTGGTGTACAGGGGGCGCACTGAAGCTTTCTTT
CDR3aa: CASSLVYRGRTEAFF

abundance: NA
j_gene: TRBJ1-1
d_gene: NA
v_gene: TRBV2
CDR3nt: TGTGCCAGCACCCTTGGGGAAGGACGGGGCTTGGCCGGGGAGCTGTTGTTTGAAGCTTTCTTT
CDR3aa: CASTLGEGRGLAGELLFEAFF

abundance: NA
j_gene: TRBJ1-3
d_gene: NA
v_gene: TRBV5-6
CDR3nt: TGTGCCAGCAGCTTGGGGGGAAACACCATATATTTT
CDR3aa: CASSLGGNTIYF

abundance: NA
j_gene: TRBJ2-7
d_gene: NA
v_gene: TRBV25-1
CDR3nt: TGTGCCAGCAGTGAATGCGGGACGGACCGCTACGAGCAGTACTTC
CDR3aa: CASSECGTDRYEQYF

abundance: many
j_gene: TRBJ1-2
d_gene: NA
v_gene: TRBV9
CDR3nt: TGTGCCAGCAGCGTAGGGGGGACATATGGCTACACCTTC
CDR3aa: CASSVGGTYGYTF

abundance: NA
j_gene: TRBJ2-3
d_gene: TRBD2
v_gene: TRBV5-1
CDR3nt: TGCGCCAGGAGCGCCCAGGAGCGGGGGGTGAACAATGAGCAGTATTTT
CDR3aa: CARSAQERGVNNEQYF

abundance: NA
j_gene: TRBJ2-3
d_gene: TRBD2
v_gene: TRBV11-2
CDR3nt: TGTGCCAGCAGCTCGGGAGGGGAGAGAGATACGCAGTATTTT
CDR3aa: CASSSGGERDTQYF

abundance: many
j_gene: TRBJ1-1
d_gene: NA
v_gene: TRBV19
CDR3nt: TGTGCCAGTAACCAACCACAGATGAACACTGAAGCTTTCTTT
CDR3aa: CASNQPQMNTEAFF

abundance: few
j_gene: TRBJ1-5
d_gene: NA
v_gene: TRBV28
CDR3nt: TGTGCCAGCACCCAACCCGGGGGTCCTGGTCAGCCCCAGCATTTT
CDR3aa: CASTQPGGPGQPQHF

abundance: NA
j_gene: TRBJ2-1
d_gene: NA
v_gene: TRBV13
CDR3nt: TGTGCCAGCAGCTTAGTGGGCCCATACAATGAGCAGTTCTTC
CDR3aa: CASSLVGPYNEQFF

abundance: medium-sized
j_gene: TRBJ2-1
d_gene: NA
v_gene: TRBV20-1
CDR3nt: TGCAGTGCTAGATGGGACTCGCACTACAATGAGCAGTTCTTC
CDR3aa: CSARWDSHYNEQFF

abundance: NA
j_gene: TRBJ2-5
d_gene: TRBD2
v_gene: TRBV10-3
CDR3nt: TGTGCCATCAGTGAGACTAGCGGGGCGGAATCCAAGAAGACCCAGTACTTC
CDR3aa: CAISETSGAESKKTQYF

abundance: NA
j_gene: TRBJ1-2
d_gene: TRBD1
v_gene: TRBV10-3
CDR3nt: TGTGCCATCAGTTCAGCCGGGACAGGGGGCATGGTTAACTATGGCTACACCTTC
CDR3aa: CAISSAGTGGMVNYGYTF

abundance: many
j_gene: TRBJ2-1
d_gene: NA
v_gene: TRBV9
CDR3nt: TGTGCCAGCAGCCAATCCTCGGTCAGCAATGAGCAGTTCTTC
CDR3aa: CASSQSSVSNEQFF

abundance: NA
j_gene: TRBJ1-5
d_gene: NA
v_gene: TRBV20-1
CDR3nt: TGCAGTGCTAAAGAGGCGGGCGTGGATCAGCCCCAGCATTTT
CDR3aa: CSAKEAGVDQPQHF

abundance: NA
j_gene: TRBJ1-5
d_gene: NA
v_gene: TRBV12-3/TRBV12-4
CDR3nt: TGTGCCAGCAGTTTACAAGCGAGCAATCAGCCCCAGCATTTT
CDR3aa: CASSLQASNQPQHF

abundance: many
j_gene: TRBJ2-1
d_gene: NA
v_gene: TRBV20-1
CDR3nt: TGCAGTGCTAGAGATCTGGAGCGGTCTTCTCATGAGCAGTTCTTC
CDR3aa: CSARDLERSSHEQFF

abundance: NA
j_gene: TRBJ2-2
d_gene: NA
v_gene: TRBV28
CDR3nt: TGTGCCATCCCTCGCGGACGGGAAAACACCGGGGAGCTGTTTTTT
CDR3aa: CAIPRGRENTGELFF

abundance: NA
j_gene: TRBJ1-3
d_gene: NA
v_gene: TRBV10-3
CDR3nt: TGTGCCATCAGTGAGTCGACAAGGAGCTCTGGAAACACCATATATTTT
CDR3aa: CAISESTRSSGNTIYF

abundance: many
j_gene: TRBJ1-2
d_gene: NA
v_gene: TRBV4-1
CDR3nt: TGCGCCAGCAGCCAAGAAGCAGAAGAGGGCTACACCTTC
CDR3aa: CASSQEAEEGYTF

abundance: NA
j_gene: TRBJ2-7
d_gene: TRBD1
v_gene: TRBV7-3
CDR3nt: TGTGCCAGCAGCCCCGGGACAGGGGCCGAGCAGTACTTC
CDR3aa: CASSPGTGAEQYF

abundance: many
j_gene: TRBJ2-7
d_gene: NA
v_gene: TRBV6-1
CDR3nt: TGTGCCAGCAGTGAAGGGGAGGAGACCTCCAGGTACTTC
CDR3aa: CASSEGEETSRYF

abundance: many
j_gene: TRBJ2-5
d_gene: NA
v_gene: TRBV12-3/TRBV12-4
CDR3nt: TGTGCCAGCAGTTTGGAGGGGTACCAAGAGACCCAGTACTTC
CDR3aa: CASSLEGYQETQYF

abundance: once
j_gene: TRBJ2-6
d_gene: NA
v_gene: TRBV6-5
CDR3nt: TGTGCCAGCAGTTACTGGCGAGTTGCTGGGGTGAACGTCCTGACTTTC
CDR3aa: CASSYWRVAGVNVLTF

abundance: NA
j_gene: TRBJ1-2
d_gene: TRBD1
v_gene: TRBV10-3
CDR3nt: TGTGGCTGGTTCCAAACGCAGGGGGTCGATGGCTACACCTTC
CDR3aa: CGWFQTQGVDGYTF

abundance: NA
j_gene: TRBJ2-1
d_gene: TRBD1
v_gene: TRBV7-9
CDR3nt: TGTGCCAGCAGCCCTCCGTTCCCGGGGGACAGGCTAATATTAGCTGCCAATGAGCAGTTCTTC
CDR3aa: CASSPPFPGDRLILAANEQFF

abundance: NA
j_gene: TRBJ1-3
d_gene: NA
v_gene: TRBV19
CDR3nt: TGTGCCAGTAGTGTCCTAGGGGGAAACACCATATATTTT
CDR3aa: CASSVLGGNTIYF

abundance: NA
j_gene: TRBJ2-1
d_gene: NA
v_gene: TRBV24-1
CDR3nt: TGTGCCACCAGTGACCGTGGGAATGAGCAGTTCTTC
CDR3aa: CATSDRGNEQFF